This T cell receptor beta chain is from a study of OX40 agonist ivuxolimab in advanced cancers. Study-wide background: Dose-escalation subjects each had hepatocellular carcinoma, melanoma, renal cell or head and neck cancer. Partial responses were achieved by three patients, one with hepatocellular carcinoma and two with cutaneous melanoma. The study's findings and limits: Clones of CD4+ and CD8+ blood T cells grew by week 6 at doses of 0.1 to 3.0 mg/kg.

On this clone: Its cognate antigen is unknown. The junction departs from the called germline gene at one end, perhaps through a read error.

The method was immunoSEQ multiplex PCR; TCRdb's version includes in-frame clones alone and lacks a portion of them. The sample records about 51,000 clones, around 77% being singletons. Here the sequenced sample was CD4+ or CD8+ T cells sorted from blood, taken in a trial of the OX40 agonist ivuxolimab. This receptor was obtained from an adult with an advanced solid tumor such as melanoma, head and neck, liver or kidney cancer.

This CDR3 is CASSLLAGGTDTQYF. Written as DNA, the CDR3 is TGTGCTAGCAGCTTGCTAGCGGGAGGCACAGATACGCAGTATTTT. This chain connects TRBV7-7 to TRBJ2-3, with TRBD2 identical over 10 bases. Looked up from germline, CDR1 is SSHAT and CDR2 is FNYEAQ (reference sequence). This CDR3 has 15 amino acids.